These T cell receptor beta chains were read from a single sample in a study of blood T cell repertoires in COVID-19. TCRdb's copy holds only in-frame clones and misses some; the assay was immunoSEQ multiplex PCR. The data hold hundreds of thousands of clones, with about 80% observed a single time. The sample taken for sequencing was peripheral blood. Receptors originate from a woman between 50 and 59 years old who had recovered from COVID-19. CDR3s include the opening cysteine and the closing phenylalanine or tryptophan. D genes are given only for firm matches. Size is stated for part of the rows, as once, few or many counts, or as a class when the clone is expanded.

cdr3_length: 14; d_call: -; clone_size: -; j_call: TRBJ1-5; v_call: TRBV7-9; cdr3_nt: TGTGCCAGCAGCTTATCCTCAGGGGATCAGCCCCAGCATTTT; cdr3_aa: CASSLSSGDQPQHF
cdr3_length: 13; d_call: -; clone_size: -; j_call: TRBJ1-1; v_call: TRBV19; cdr3_nt: TGTGCCAGTAGCACGGGCCCTGCCCGAGGGGCTTTCTTT; cdr3_aa: CASSTGPARGAFF
cdr3_length: 15; d_call: -; clone_size: -; j_call: TRBJ2-7; v_call: TRBV5-4; cdr3_nt: TGTGCCAGCAGCTTGGGAGGGTTCGGCTCCTACGAGCAGTACTTC; cdr3_aa: CASSLGGFGSYEQYF
cdr3_length: 15; d_call: TRBD2; clone_size: -; j_call: TRBJ2-7; v_call: TRBV28; cdr3_nt: TGTGCCAGCAGTCAGACCGGGACTAGCGCCTACGAGCAGTACTTC; cdr3_aa: CASSQTGTSAYEQYF
cdr3_length: 13; d_call: -; clone_size: few; j_call: TRBJ1-1; v_call: TRBV28; cdr3_nt: TGTGCCAGCAGCACAGATATGAACACTGAAGCTTTCTTT; cdr3_aa: CASSTDMNTEAFF
cdr3_length: 13; d_call: TRBD1; clone_size: -; j_call: TRBJ2-5; v_call: TRBV29-1; cdr3_nt: TGCAGCGCCTTAGGACAGGGTCAAGAGACCCAGTACTTC; cdr3_aa: CSALGQGQETQYF
cdr3_length: 16; d_call: TRBD1; clone_size: -; j_call: TRBJ2-1; v_call: TRBV9; cdr3_nt: TGTGCCAGCAGCGTAGGTATCGGGACAGGGGGTGTAGAGCAGTTCTTC; cdr3_aa: CASSVGIGTGGVEQFF
cdr3_length: 16; d_call: TRBD2; clone_size: -; j_call: TRBJ2-7; v_call: TRBV10-3; cdr3_nt: TGTGCCATCAGTGAGTCCGTAGCGGGGTACTCCTACGAGCAGTACTTC; cdr3_aa: CAISESVAGYSYEQYF
cdr3_length: 12; d_call: TRBD1; clone_size: -; j_call: TRBJ2-4; v_call: TRBV29-1; cdr3_nt: TGCAGCGGGACAGGGACCGAAAACATTCAGTACTTC; cdr3_aa: CSGTGTENIQYF
cdr3_length: 17; d_call: -; clone_size: -; j_call: TRBJ2-1; v_call: TRBV7-8; cdr3_nt: TGTGCCAGCAGCTTAGCGCTTCCCAACCAACAGTACAATGAGCAGTTCTTC; cdr3_aa: CASSLALPNQQYNEQFF
cdr3_length: 14; d_call: -; clone_size: few; j_call: TRBJ2-1; v_call: TRBV3-1/TRBV3-2; cdr3_nt: TGTGCCAGCAGCCCCTATTTCCCAAGGGGTGGGCAGTTCTTC; cdr3_aa: CASSPYFPRGGQFF
cdr3_length: 15; d_call: TRBD1; clone_size: -; j_call: TRBJ2-7; v_call: TRBV28; cdr3_nt: TGTGCCAGCAGTTCCCCGCAGGGGGCGCGCTACGAGCAGTACTTC; cdr3_aa: CASSSPQGARYEQYF
cdr3_length: 14; d_call: TRBD2; clone_size: -; j_call: TRBJ2-7; v_call: TRBV15; cdr3_nt: TGTGCCACCAGCAGCGGGAGGGGATCTTACGAGCAGTACTTC; cdr3_aa: CATSSGRGSYEQYF
cdr3_length: 16; d_call: -; clone_size: -; j_call: TRBJ1-3; v_call: TRBV13; cdr3_nt: TGTGCCAGCAGCTTAGATCCCCCACTCTCTGGAAACACCATATATTTT; cdr3_aa: CASSLDPPLSGNTIYF
cdr3_length: 18; d_call: TRBD1; clone_size: few; j_call: TRBJ2-7; v_call: TRBV5-4; cdr3_nt: TGTGCCAGCAGCTCAAACCGCGGATCTTTACAGGGGTCATCCGAGCAGTACTTC; cdr3_aa: CASSSNRGSLQGSSEQYF
cdr3_length: 19; d_call: TRBD1; clone_size: -; j_call: TRBJ2-4; v_call: TRBV4-2; cdr3_nt: TGTGCCAGCAGCCAAGGGGGGTTAAAGGGGGCAATGGCCAAAAACATTCAGTACTTC; cdr3_aa: CASSQGGLKGAMAKNIQYF
cdr3_length: 16; d_call: -; clone_size: -; j_call: TRBJ2-3; v_call: TRBV28; cdr3_nt: TGTGCCAGCAGGACAGCAGGGTTACCTAGCACAGATACGCAGTATTTT; cdr3_aa: CASRTAGLPSTDTQYF
cdr3_length: 16; d_call: TRBD2; clone_size: -; j_call: TRBJ2-3; v_call: TRBV19; cdr3_nt: TGTGCCAGTGGGCTAGCGGGCTCCACTAGCACAGATACGCAGTATTTT; cdr3_aa: CASGLAGSTSTDTQYF
cdr3_length: 13; d_call: -; clone_size: -; j_call: TRBJ1-1; v_call: TRBV6-4; cdr3_nt: TGTGCCAGCAGTGAGTCCAGGAACACTGAAGCTTTCTTT; cdr3_aa: CASSESRNTEAFF
cdr3_length: 17; d_call: TRBD1; clone_size: -; j_call: TRBJ1-1; v_call: TRBV2; cdr3_nt: TGTGCCTCCCACCGACAGGGGGCGCGGGTCGGGAACACTGAAGCTTTCTTT; cdr3_aa: CASHRQGARVGNTEAFF
cdr3_length: 13; d_call: -; clone_size: -; j_call: TRBJ1-1; v_call: TRBV4-1; cdr3_nt: TGCGCCAGCAGCCAGACAGAGAACACTGAAGCTTTCTTT; cdr3_aa: CASSQTENTEAFF
cdr3_length: 17; d_call: TRBD2; clone_size: -; j_call: TRBJ2-1; v_call: TRBV4-2; cdr3_nt: TGTGCCAGCAGCCCCAGACTAGCGGGGTTCACCTACAATGAGCAGTTCTTC; cdr3_aa: CASSPRLAGFTYNEQFF
cdr3_length: 17; d_call: TRBD2; clone_size: -; j_call: TRBJ2-7; v_call: TRBV3-1/TRBV3-2; cdr3_nt: TGTGCCAGCAGCCCCCGGACTAGCGGGAGAAGCTCGTACGAGCAGTACTTC; cdr3_aa: CASSPRTSGRSSYEQYF
cdr3_length: 21; d_call: TRBD2; clone_size: -; j_call: TRBJ2-1; v_call: TRBV9; cdr3_nt: TGTGCCAGCAGCCCCAACCTGTTTGGACTAGCGGGACCTAGCTCCTACAATGAGCAGTTCTTC; cdr3_aa: CASSPNLFGLAGPSSYNEQFF
cdr3_length: 13; d_call: -; clone_size: -; j_call: TRBJ2-5; v_call: TRBV9; cdr3_nt: TGTGCCAGCAGCCCCGGGACTTCCACGGCCCAGTACTTC; cdr3_aa: CASSPGTSTAQYF
cdr3_length: 11; d_call: TRBD1; clone_size: -; j_call: TRBJ2-7; v_call: TRBV20-1; cdr3_nt: TGCAGTGCCGGACAGGGTGGCGAGCAGTACTTC; cdr3_aa: CSAGQGGEQYF
cdr3_length: 16; d_call: TRBD2; clone_size: -; j_call: TRBJ2-1; v_call: TRBV2; cdr3_nt: TGTGCCAGCAGTCCCCAAGCGGGATCCCTTTTGAATGAGCAGTTCTTC; cdr3_aa: CASSPQAGSLLNEQFF
cdr3_length: 14; d_call: TRBD1; clone_size: -; j_call: TRBJ1-2; v_call: TRBV9; cdr3_nt: TGTGCCAGCAGAACTTCAGACAGGGGCGGCGGCTACACCTTC; cdr3_aa: CASRTSDRGGGYTF
cdr3_length: 17; d_call: TRBD1; clone_size: -; j_call: TRBJ1-1; v_call: TRBV5-1; cdr3_nt: TGCGCCAGCAGCTTGGCTAAGGGGACAGCCATGAACACTGAAGCTTTCTTT; cdr3_aa: CASSLAKGTAMNTEAFF
cdr3_length: 13; d_call: -; clone_size: -; j_call: TRBJ1-2; v_call: TRBV28; cdr3_nt: TGTGCCACCAACGGGGGGGTGACATATGGCTACACCTTC; cdr3_aa: CATNGGVTYGYTF
cdr3_length: 15; d_call: -; clone_size: -; j_call: TRBJ1-2; v_call: TRBV7-2; cdr3_nt: TGTGCCAGCAGCCCGGTACAAGTACAGCACTATGGCTACACCTTC; cdr3_aa: CASSPVQVQHYGYTF
cdr3_length: 14; d_call: -; clone_size: -; j_call: TRBJ1-5; v_call: TRBV19; cdr3_nt: TGTGCCAGCCAGGAGCGGGTCGGCAATCAGCCCCAGCATTTT; cdr3_aa: CASQERVGNQPQHF
cdr3_length: 15; d_call: -; clone_size: -; j_call: TRBJ2-1; v_call: TRBV5-1; cdr3_nt: TGCGCCAGCAGCTTGGGGTCAGCGGGTCTTGGGGAGCAGTTCTTC; cdr3_aa: CASSLGSAGLGEQFF
cdr3_length: 15; d_call: -; clone_size: -; j_call: TRBJ2-7; v_call: TRBV28; cdr3_nt: TGTGCCACATCCCCGTCAGGGGGGAGGTCGTACGAGCAGTACTTC; cdr3_aa: CATSPSGGRSYEQYF
cdr3_length: 13; d_call: -; clone_size: few; j_call: TRBJ1-2; v_call: TRBV12-3/TRBV12-4; cdr3_nt: TGTGCCAGCAGTTTGATAGGGGGCTATGGCTACACCTTC; cdr3_aa: CASSLIGGYGYTF
cdr3_length: 14; d_call: TRBD1; clone_size: -; j_call: TRBJ1-5; v_call: TRBV18; cdr3_nt: TGTGCCAGCTCCCCGGACAGGACATATCAGCCCCAGCATTTT; cdr3_aa: CASSPDRTYQPQHF
cdr3_length: 12; d_call: -; clone_size: -; j_call: TRBJ2-1; v_call: TRBV19; cdr3_nt: TGTGCCAGTAGTGTCGGACAGTACGAGCAGTTCTTC; cdr3_aa: CASSVGQYEQFF
cdr3_length: 17; d_call: TRBD2; clone_size: once; j_call: TRBJ2-5; v_call: TRBV5-1; cdr3_nt: TGCGCCAGCAGCTTGGCCGGGGCAGCGGGGTACCAAGAGACCCAGTACTTC; cdr3_aa: CASSLAGAAGYQETQYF
cdr3_length: 15; d_call: -; clone_size: -; j_call: TRBJ2-2; v_call: TRBV18; cdr3_nt: TGTGCCAGCTCACGACAGGTGGGGGACACCGGGGAGCTGTTTTTT; cdr3_aa: CASSRQVGDTGELFF
cdr3_length: 17; d_call: TRBD1; clone_size: -; j_call: TRBJ2-7; v_call: TRBV10-3; cdr3_nt: TGTGCCATCAGTCCCTTCGGGGGACAGGGAAAGTCCTACGAGCAGTACTTC; cdr3_aa: CAISPFGGQGKSYEQYF
cdr3_length: 13; d_call: -; clone_size: few; j_call: TRBJ2-7; v_call: TRBV27; cdr3_nt: TGTGCCAGCAGTTTGACAGGCTCCTACGAGCAGTACTTC; cdr3_aa: CASSLTGSYEQYF
cdr3_length: 12; d_call: -; clone_size: few; j_call: TRBJ2-5; v_call: TRBV30; cdr3_nt: TGTGCCTGGAGTGTACGGTTGGGAGCCCAGTACTTC; cdr3_aa: CAWSVRLGAQYF
cdr3_length: 14; d_call: TRBD2; clone_size: -; j_call: TRBJ2-1; v_call: TRBV7-2; cdr3_nt: TGTGCCAGCAGCTTTAGCGGGGGGGCAGATGAGCAGTTCTTC; cdr3_aa: CASSFSGGADEQFF
cdr3_length: 14; d_call: -; clone_size: few; j_call: TRBJ1-1; v_call: TRBV18; cdr3_nt: TGTGCCAGCTCACCAGCAGGGGCGTACGTTGAAGCTTTCTTT; cdr3_aa: CASSPAGAYVEAFF
cdr3_length: 14; d_call: -; clone_size: -; j_call: TRBJ2-2; v_call: TRBV19; cdr3_nt: TGTGCCAGTAGTATTGGAGGTAACACCGGGGAGCTGTTTTTT; cdr3_aa: CASSIGGNTGELFF
cdr3_length: 11; d_call: -; clone_size: -; j_call: TRBJ2-7; v_call: TRBV20-1; cdr3_nt: TGCAGTGCTAAATCCGTCTACGAGCAGTACTTC; cdr3_aa: CSAKSVYEQYF
cdr3_length: 16; d_call: -; clone_size: -; j_call: TRBJ2-7; v_call: TRBV5-6; cdr3_nt: TGTGCCAGCAGCCAACAACTGAAGGAGAGCTCCTACGAGCAGTACTTC; cdr3_aa: CASSQQLKESSYEQYF
cdr3_length: 14; d_call: TRBD2; clone_size: -; j_call: TRBJ2-7; v_call: TRBV30; cdr3_nt: TGTGCCTGGAGCCCACGGGGGGGAGACTACGAGCAGTACTTC; cdr3_aa: CAWSPRGGDYEQYF
cdr3_length: 17; d_call: TRBD1; clone_size: -; j_call: TRBJ2-7; v_call: TRBV5-6; cdr3_nt: TGTGCCAGCAGCTGGACCTATGGGACAGGGGGGAGGTACGAGCAGTACTTC; cdr3_aa: CASSWTYGTGGRYEQYF
cdr3_length: 20; d_call: TRBD2; clone_size: -; j_call: TRBJ2-3; v_call: TRBV6-2/TRBV6-3; cdr3_nt: TGTGCCAGCAGTTACTCGGTTTGGGCCCCGACTAGCAGTAGCACAGATACGCAGTATTTT; cdr3_aa: CASSYSVWAPTSSSTDTQYF
cdr3_length: 14; d_call: -; clone_size: -; j_call: TRBJ2-5; v_call: TRBV6-5; cdr3_nt: TGTGCCAGCAGTTACCCTGGGGGGTCGGAGACCCAGTACTTC; cdr3_aa: CASSYPGGSETQYF
cdr3_length: 16; d_call: TRBD2; clone_size: -; j_call: TRBJ2-5; v_call: TRBV9; cdr3_nt: TGTGCCAGCAGCACCACTAGCGGTCAGTACCAAGAGACCCAGTACTTC; cdr3_aa: CASSTTSGQYQETQYF
cdr3_length: 15; d_call: -; clone_size: -; j_call: TRBJ1-2; v_call: TRBV25-1; cdr3_nt: TGTGCCAGCAGTCCAGGGCAGGGAAGGATTGCTGGCTACACCTTC; cdr3_aa: CASSPGQGRIAGYTF
cdr3_length: 13; d_call: TRBD1; clone_size: -; j_call: TRBJ1-1; v_call: TRBV2; cdr3_nt: TGTGCCAGCAGTAGACAGGGAAACACTGAAGCTTTCTTT; cdr3_aa: CASSRQGNTEAFF
cdr3_length: 15; d_call: TRBD1; clone_size: -; j_call: TRBJ2-3; v_call: TRBV28; cdr3_nt: TGTGCCAGCAGTGTCCCACAGGGGGCTGCGGATACGCAGTATTTT; cdr3_aa: CASSVPQGAADTQYF
cdr3_length: 17; d_call: TRBD2; clone_size: -; j_call: TRBJ2-3; v_call: TRBV5-6; cdr3_nt: TGTGCCAGCAGCTCCCCGGGACTAGCGGGAAACACAGATACGCAGTATTTT; cdr3_aa: CASSSPGLAGNTDTQYF
cdr3_length: 17; d_call: TRBD1; clone_size: -; j_call: TRBJ1-4; v_call: TRBV4-3; cdr3_nt: TGCGCCAGCAGCCTAATCGGGACAGGGGGATCGAGTGAAAAACTGTTTTTT; cdr3_aa: CASSLIGTGGSSEKLFF
cdr3_length: 14; d_call: -; clone_size: -; j_call: TRBJ2-7; v_call: TRBV4-3; cdr3_nt: TGCGCCAGCAGCCCCAGGGACACTTCCTACGAGCAGTACTTC; cdr3_aa: CASSPRDTSYEQYF
cdr3_length: 13; d_call: -; clone_size: -; j_call: TRBJ2-3; v_call: TRBV12-3/TRBV12-4; cdr3_nt: TGTGCCAGCAGTTTATTGGGGCTTGGTACGCAGTATTTT; cdr3_aa: CASSLLGLGTQYF
cdr3_length: 21; d_call: TRBD2; clone_size: -; j_call: TRBJ2-3; v_call: TRBV7-2; cdr3_nt: TGTGCCAGCAGCTTAGCTCCCCATAGGCGGGGGGGCCCATGGCGAACAGATACGCAGTATTTT; cdr3_aa: CASSLAPHRRGGPWRTDTQYF